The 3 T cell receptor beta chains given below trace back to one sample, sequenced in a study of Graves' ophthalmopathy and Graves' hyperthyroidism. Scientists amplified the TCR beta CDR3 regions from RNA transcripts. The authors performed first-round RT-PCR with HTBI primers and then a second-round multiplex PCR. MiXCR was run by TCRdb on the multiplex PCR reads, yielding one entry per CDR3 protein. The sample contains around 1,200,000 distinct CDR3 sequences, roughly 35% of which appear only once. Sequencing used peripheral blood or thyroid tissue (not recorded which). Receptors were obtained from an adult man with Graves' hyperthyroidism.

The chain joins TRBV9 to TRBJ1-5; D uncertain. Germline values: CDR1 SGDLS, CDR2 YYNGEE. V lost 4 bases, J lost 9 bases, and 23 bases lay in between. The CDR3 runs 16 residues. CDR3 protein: CASSQDVGRIVRPQHF. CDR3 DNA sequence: TGTGCCAGCAGCCAAGACGTAGGGCGGATTGTGAGGCCCCAGCATTTT.

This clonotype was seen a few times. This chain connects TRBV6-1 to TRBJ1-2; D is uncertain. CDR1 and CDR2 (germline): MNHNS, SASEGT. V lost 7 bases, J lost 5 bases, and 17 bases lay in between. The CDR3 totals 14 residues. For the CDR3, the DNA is TGTGCCAGCAATAGGGCGGCGGGTCTTTATGGCTACACCTTC. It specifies CASNRAAGLYGYTF.

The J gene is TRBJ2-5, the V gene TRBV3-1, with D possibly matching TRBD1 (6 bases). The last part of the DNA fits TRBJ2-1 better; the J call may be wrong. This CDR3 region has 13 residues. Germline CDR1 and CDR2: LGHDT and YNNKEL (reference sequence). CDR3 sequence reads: CASSQDRGHHQFF. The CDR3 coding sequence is TGTGCCAGCAGCCAAGATCGGGGACACCATCAGTTCTTC.